The entry below describes one T cell receptor beta chain. Its antigen is not known. The data were obtained in a study of blood T cells in healthy people across ages. Study-wide findings and caveats: Strong correlation was found linking TCR beta diversity to naive T cell percentage.

Alongside a J-beta primer mix, a sample-barcoded 5' primer served in a second PCR lasting roughly 6 to 11 cycles. TCRdb re-analysed the 5' RACE reads in MiXCR, keeping a single row per CDR3 protein. The sample consists of around 1.5 million distinct CDR3 sequences, 34% of them appearing once. This CDR3 spans 15 amino acids. V dropped 0 bases and J dropped 4 bases, with 13 bases sitting between them. Germline-derived CDR1 and CDR2 are LGHDT and YNNKEL (reference sequence). The sequence came from a woman in her 30s in good health. J is TRBJ2-7 and V is TRBV3-1, with D possibly TRBD1 on 5 matching bases. Source material: blood. This chain's CDR3 is CASSQEGLERYEQYF. The CDR3 coding sequence is TGTGCCAGCAGCCAAGAGGGGCTAGAACGGTACGAGCAGTACTTC.